Following are 32 T cell receptor beta chains from one sample sequenced in a study of regulatory T cells in long-lasting Graves disease. Time point in this sample: persistent/refractory GD, antithyroid drugs over 5 years with positive TRAb. The TCR library was made from RNA extracted from PBMCs. Construction of the TCR beta libraries employed iRepertoire HTBI primers in conjunction with Arm-PCR of CDR3 regions. MiXCR, applied by TCRdb to the multiplex PCR reads, yields one record per CDR3 protein. The sample has hundreds of thousands of distinct CDR3 sequences, about 22% seen once. The sample here was peripheral blood mononuclear cells (PBMCs), taken when the disease was refractory, from a patient treated with antithyroid drugs. These receptors were collected from a female donor with Graves disease.

The chain combines TRBV6-2 or TRBV6-3 with TRBJ2-7, with D unresolved. The V end lost 4 bases, the J end lost 3 bases, and 10 bases lay between the germline ends. In germline, CDR1 is MNHEY, CDR2 SVGEGT. CDR3 size: 13 residues. The CDR3 spells CASSSGTFYEQYF. As DNA, the CDR3 is TGTGCCAGCAGTTCCGGCACGTTCTACGAGCAGTACTTC.

The sample holds a few counts of this clonotype. This rearrangement joins TRBV20-1 to TRBJ1-5; no reliable D call. This CDR3 is built from 17 residues. CDR1 is DFQATT, CDR2 SNEGSKA, per germline (reference sequence). V gave up 0 bases and J gave up 0 bases, with 15 bases separating them. CDR3 region: CSARDLFRGDSNQPQHF. CDR3 sequence (DNA): TGCAGTGCTAGAGATTTGTTCCGCGGGGATAGCAATCAGCCCCAGCATTTT.

A few counts support this clonotype. The CDR3 DNA is TGTGCCAGCAGTATGCAAGCGGGGGCGGATACGCAGTATTTT. Its protein product is CASSMQAGADTQYF. The chain is built from TRBV28 and TRBJ2-3; TRBD2 aligns across 8 bases. Germline CDR1 is MDHEN and CDR2 is SYDVKM. There are 14 residues in the CDR3. Germline trimming cut 5 bases from V and 6 bases from J; bases unmatched to any gene: 7. Using reference TRBV28 and TRBJ2-3 for the parts outside the CDR3, the full variable domain is DVKVTQSSRYLVKRTGEKVFLECVQDMDHENMFWYRQDPGLGLRLIYFSYDVKMKEKGDIPEGYSVSREKKERFSLILESASTNQTSMYLCASSMQAGADTQYFGPGTRLTVL.

This clonotype was recorded only once. A much larger clone sits a single nucleotide away, making a read error possible. V gene TRBV28 combines with J gene TRBJ2-5; the D gene could be TRBD1 or TRBD2 (5 bases each). Between the trimmed V and J ends, which lost 6 bases and 1 base, there was a span of 15 bases. The CDR3 is 15 residues long. Per germline, CDR1 MDHEN and CDR2 SYDVKM. CDR3: CASSLGPAVQETQYF. Written as DNA, the CDR3 is TGTGCCAGCAGCCTGGGGCCAGCGGTCCAAGAGACCCAGTACTTC.

This clonotype was recorded at least ten times. The chain links TRBV28 to TRBJ1-1; D unresolved. Per the germline V gene, CDR1 is MDHEN and CDR2 is SYDVKM. The ends were cut back, 3 bases at V and 6 bases at J, with 11 bases in the middle. The CDR3 extends over 13 amino acids. Here the CDR3 DNA reads TGTGCCAGCAGTTTGGGTCAAGACTCTGAAGCTTTCTTT. Translation gives CASSLGQDSEAFF. Based on the CDR3 plus reference TRBV28 and TRBJ1-1, the full variable domain is DVKVTQSSRYLVKRTGEKVFLECVQDMDHENMFWYRQDPGLGLRLIYFSYDVKMKEKGDIPEGYSVSREKKERFSLILESASTNQTSMYLCASSLGQDSEAFFGQGTRLTVV.

The rearrangement joins TRBV27 to TRBJ2-1; D call uncertain. V was trimmed by 1 base and J by 8 bases, leaving 6 bases between them. The CDR3 runs 12 residues. Germline V CDR1 and CDR2: MNHEY, SMNVEV (reference sequence). CDR3 sequence: CASSLLGDEQFF. Here the CDR3 DNA reads TGTGCCAGCAGTTTATTGGGCGATGAGCAGTTCTTC.

The chain uses TRBV5-1 and TRBJ2-2, with 9 bases that match TRBD2. The CDR3 is 16 residues long. With 1 base clipped from V and 4 bases from J, the junction kept 5 bases outside the gene matches. The germline V gene encodes CDR1 SGHRS and CDR2 YFSETQ. In DNA, the CDR3 is TGCGCCAGCAGCTTGTACCTAGCGGGATCCACCGGGGAGCTGTTTTTT. Residues: CASSLYLAGSTGELFF.

This clonotype was seen only a few times. V gene TRBV29-1 combines with J gene TRBJ1-2; D gene uncertain. The CDR3 is 14 residues long. V dropped 3 bases and J dropped 4 bases, with 15 bases sitting between them. Germline CDR1 reads SQVTM; CDR2 reads ANQGSEA. The CDR3 region is CSVESEAAIYGYTF. As DNA, the CDR3 is TGCAGCGTTGAGTCGGAGGCAGCTATCTATGGCTACACCTTC.

The table lists this clonotype with many counts. This chain connects TRBV20-1 to TRBJ2-5; no definite D call. There are 11 residues in the CDR3. The V end was cut by 3 bases, the J end by 4 bases, with 6 bases between. CDR1 and CDR2 from the germline V gene are DFQATT and SNEGSKA (reference sequence). The CDR3 DNA reads as TGCAGTGCTAGGGGGTTAGAGACCCAGTACTTC. It translates to CSARGLETQYF.

The rearrangement uses TRBV29-1 and TRBJ2-5; 8 bases agree with TRBD2. The CDR3 length is 15 residues. CDR1 is SQVTM, CDR2 ANQGSEA, per germline. V lost 7 bases to trimming and J lost 5 bases; unmatched junction nucleotides: 15. The CDR3 bases are TGCAGCGCTCCTACGGTGGCGGGAGGTGGTGAGACCCAGTACTTC. Translating it yields CSAPTVAGGGETQYF.

This clonotype was observed a handful of times. A junction end diverges from the germline sequence, so it may reflect a read error. The genes are TRBV15 and TRBJ2-6; D is ambiguous. This CDR3 has 15 amino acids. Germline V CDR1 and CDR2: LNHNV, YYDKDF (reference sequence). The CDR3 spells CATSRDNSGANVLTF. The DNA of the CDR3 is TGTGCCACCAGCCGAGACAACTCTGGGGCCAACGTCCTGACTTTC. The variable domain in full, with the rest retrieved from reference TRBV15 and TRBJ2-6, is DAMVIQNPRYQVTQFGKPVTLSCSQTLNHNVMYWYQQKSSQAPKLLFHYYDKDFNNEADTPDNFQSRRPNTSFCFLDIRSPGLGDTAMYLCATSRDNSGANVLTFGAGSRLTVL.

CDR3 DNA sequence: TGTGCCAGCAGCCCCGAGACAGGCACAGATACGCAGTATTTT. It is translated as CASSPETGTDTQYF. The genes are TRBV9 and TRBJ2-3; weak D call: TRBD1 (5 bases). Germline V gene data show CDR1 as SGDLS and CDR2 as YYNGEE. The CDR3 contains 14 residues. Trimming removed 4 bases from V and 1 base from J, with 10 bases in between.

This clonotype has at least ten counts. The rearrangement links TRBV27 to TRBJ1-1; 10 nucleotides agree with TRBD1. The germline gives CDR1 MNHEY, CDR2 SMNVEV (reference sequence). The CDR3 is 14 amino acids. The V and J ends lost 3 bases and 11 bases, in that order; junction bases with no gene match: 9. The chain's CDR3 is CASSFSDRGQEAFF. The DNA of the CDR3 is TGTGCCAGCAGTTTCTCCGACAGGGGGCAGGAGGCTTTCTTT.

In this sample, this clonotype turned up a few times. The chain joins TRBV20-1 to TRBJ2-7; 10 nucleotides match TRBD2. The CDR3 runs to 15 residues. Trimming took 6 bases from V and 9 from J; bases not matched to a gene: 17. CDR1 and CDR2 from the germline V gene are DFQATT and SNEGSKA (reference sequence). The CDR3 spells CSARDLLAGVMRQYF. Here the CDR3 DNA reads TGCAGTGCCAGGGATTTGCTAGCGGGAGTGATGAGGCAGTACTTC.

In its sample, this clonotype was seen a few times. This rearrangement joins TRBV28 to TRBJ2-1; possibly TRBD1 for D (6 bases). The length of the CDR3 is 11 residues. Trimming left V 5 bases short and J 13 bases short, with 12 bases between. The V gene's germline CDR1 is MDHEN and CDR2 SYDVKM. As DNA, the CDR3 is TGTGCCAGCAGTAGCAGGGGTAGTCAGTTCTTC. Protein sequence: CASSSRGSQFF.

The chain carries TRBV19 and TRBJ2-2, with TRBD2 as a possible D gene (5 bases). V shed 8 bases and J shed 1 base, with 17 bases lying between them. The length of the CDR3 is 16 residues. CDR1 is LNHDA and CDR2 is SQIVND in the germline V gene (reference sequence). The CDR3 region has the DNA TGTGCCAGTCGGATCCGAGCGGACCTGAACACCGGGGAGCTGTTTTTT. Translating gives CASRIRADLNTGELFF. Looking up the rest from reference TRBV19 and TRBJ2-2 gives the full variable domain: DGGITQSPKYLFRKEGQNVTLSCEQNLNHDAMYWYRQDPGQGLRLIYYSQIVNDFQKGDIAEGYSVSREKKESFPLTVTSAQKNPTAFYLCASRIRADLNTGELFFGEGSRLTVL.

The chain links TRBV19 to TRBJ1-1; unclear D gene. This CDR3 region has 13 residues. Germline values: CDR1 LNHDA, CDR2 SQIVND (reference sequence). Trimming pared 9 bases from V and 0 bases from J, leaving 11 bases between. Written as DNA, the CDR3 is TGTGCCAGCAGCACTAATATGAACACTGAAGCTTTCTTT. It is translated as CASSTNMNTEAFF. The whole variable domain, filled in from reference TRBV19 and TRBJ1-1, reads DGGITQSPKYLFRKEGQNVTLSCEQNLNHDAMYWYRQDPGQGLRLIYYSQIVNDFQKGDIAEGYSVSREKKESFPLTVTSAQKNPTAFYLCASSTNMNTEAFFGQGTRLTVV.

This chain uses TRBV7-2 with TRBJ2-5; 10 bases line up with TRBD2. Germline trimming cut 7 bases from V and 4 bases from J; bases unmatched to any gene: 9. The CDR3 extends over 15 amino acids. Germline lookup yields CDR1 SGHTA and CDR2 FQGNSA. The CDR3 is CASNVASGRGETQYF. The DNA for the CDR3 is TGTGCCAGCAACGTGGCTAGCGGGAGAGGAGAGACCCAGTACTTC.

The J gene is TRBJ1-5, the V gene TRBV12-3 or TRBV12-4; TRBD1 matches 10 bases. The trim removed 5 bases at V and 6 bases at J, leaving 10 bases unmatched. CDR3 length equals 16 residues. CDR3 in amino acids: CASSPPGTGASQPQHF. The CDR3 DNA reads as TGTGCCAGCAGTCCCCCCGGGACAGGGGCCAGTCAGCCCCAGCATTTT.

The chain has TRBV7-9 and TRBJ2-7; D remains ambiguous. The CDR3 is 14 residues long. CDR1 and CDR2 from the germline V gene are SEHNR and FQNEAQ (reference sequence). Trimming removed 1 base at V and 4 bases at J, with 11 bases between. The CDR3 spells CASSLVSDAYEQYF. The CDR3, as DNA: TGTGCCAGCAGCTTAGTTTCGGACGCATACGAGCAGTACTTC.

A few counts support this clonotype. This rearrangement joins TRBV19 to TRBJ2-6; no clear D. Germline V gene sequence: CDR1 LNHDA, CDR2 SQIVND (reference sequence). V gave up 5 bases and J gave up 2 bases, with 7 bases separating them. CDR3 length: 14 residues. The CDR3 reads CASSRRAGANVLTF. The DNA of the CDR3 is TGTGCCAGTAGTCGGAGAGCTGGGGCCAACGTCCTGACTTTC.

Many counts were recorded for this clonotype. The genes are TRBV28 and TRBJ2-2; 8 bases line up with TRBD1. Germline assignment: CDR1 MDHEN and CDR2 SYDVKM. The CDR3 contains 15 residues. Trimming at V came to 6 bases and at J to 2 bases, leaving 5 bases not matched to a gene. CDR3 DNA: TGTGCCAGCAGCTTGGACAGGGACAACACCGGGGAGCTGTTTTTT. Its protein is CASSLDRDNTGELFF.

The rearrangement uses TRBV28 and TRBJ2-2; TRBD1 agrees at 10 bases. Per the germline V gene, CDR1 is MDHEN and CDR2 is SYDVKM. V dropped 4 bases and J dropped 6; count of bases not matched to a gene: 8. The CDR3 is made up of 16 amino acids. The CDR3 DNA sequence: TGTGCCAGCAGTTCTCCGGGACAGGGGAAGTCCGGGGAGCTGTTTTTT. It yields the protein CASSSPGQGKSGELFF.

CDR3 protein: CSARDYRSGNTIYF. In DNA form, the CDR3 reads TGCAGTGCTAGAGATTACCGCTCTGGAAACACCATATATTTT. This chain uses TRBV20-1 with TRBJ1-3; D uncertain. Germline V gene data show CDR1 as DFQATT and CDR2 as SNEGSKA (reference sequence). V was clipped by 0 bases and J by 0 bases, with 6 bases between them. The CDR3 has 14 residues.

The gene calls are TRBV20-1 and TRBJ2-3; TRBD2 matches at 13 bases. The junction had 9 bases not matched to a gene; V was cut back by 0 bases and J by 0 bases. This CDR3 comprises 19 residues. Per germline, CDR1 DFQATT and CDR2 SNEGSKA (reference sequence). Written as DNA, the CDR3 is TGCAGTGCTAGAGAGTCGACTAGCGGGAGGCGGTCTAGCACAGATACGCAGTATTTT. This sequence encodes CSARESTSGRRSSTDTQYF.

Many counts were recorded for this clonotype. V and J are TRBV28 and TRBJ1-1; possibly TRBD1 for D (5 bases). This CDR3 has 16 residues. V lost 1 base to trimming and J lost 0 bases, with 12 bases between them. Per germline, CDR1 MDHEN and CDR2 SYDVKM. Here the CDR3 reads CASSLLDNLMNTEAFF. DNA for the CDR3: TGTGCCAGCAGTTTATTGGACAATCTTATGAACACTGAAGCTTTCTTT.

In its sample, this clonotype was seen a few times. J is TRBJ1-5 and V is TRBV28; TRBD1 matches at 7 bases. This CDR3 contains 19 residues. Unmatched junction bases numbered 16, after V lost 5 bases and J lost 0 bases. Per germline, CDR1 MDHEN and CDR2 SYDVKM. CDR3 bases: TGTGCCAGCAGTACCTTTAGGGGACAGCTTTTACCTAGCAATCAGCCCCAGCATTTT. Residues: CASSTFRGQLLPSNQPQHF.

V and J are TRBV28 and TRBJ2-5; D possibly matches TRBD1 or TRBD2 (6 bases each). The ends were cut back, 6 bases at V and 4 bases at J, with 15 bases in the middle. CDR1 MDHEN and CDR2 SYDVKM come from the germline V gene. CDR3 size: 14 residues. The CDR3 bases are TGTGCCAGCAGCCCCGATTGGGGGGCAGAGACCCAGTACTTC. Residues: CASSPDWGAETQYF. Looking up the rest from reference TRBV28 and TRBJ2-5 gives the full variable domain: DVKVTQSSRYLVKRTGEKVFLECVQDMDHENMFWYRQDPGLGLRLIYFSYDVKMKEKGDIPEGYSVSREKKERFSLILESASTNQTSMYLCASSPDWGAETQYFGPGTRLLVL.

The chain employs TRBV7-9 and TRBJ2-2, with TRBD1 as a possible D gene (6 bases). Trimming took off 6 bases at V and 3 bases at J, with 20 bases between the two ends. This CDR3 has 17 residues. Germline V gene data show CDR1 as SEHNR and CDR2 as FQNEAQ (reference sequence). For the CDR3, the DNA is TGTGCCAGCAGACAAACAAGGCGACAGGAGTACACCGGGGAGCTGTTTTTT. Amino acids: CASRQTRRQEYTGELFF.

Ten or more counts support this clonotype. The chain is built from TRBV25-1 and TRBJ2-7, with D possibly being TRBD1 or TRBD2 (5 bases each). Germline CDR1 MGHDK, CDR2 SYGVNS. The CDR3 covers 12 residues. The V end was cut by 3 bases, the J end by 7 bases, with 10 bases between. DNA of the CDR3: TGTGCCAGCAGTGACGGGGCAGCTGAGCAGTACTTC. This sequence encodes CASSDGAAEQYF.

CDR3 nucleotides: TGTGCCAGCATCGATCAGGGGGCCGGGGAGCTGTTTTTT. Encoded protein: CASIDQGAGELFF. This chain joins TRBV7-9 and TRBJ2-2; 7 bases align to TRBD1. J gave up 6 bases and V 7 bases, and 5 bases lay outside the gene matches. This CDR3 spans 13 amino acids. Germline CDR1 reads SEHNR; CDR2 reads FQNEAQ (reference sequence). Supplemented by reference TRBV7-9 and TRBJ2-2, the full variable domain reads DTGVSQNPRHKITKRGQNVTFRCDPISEHNRLYWYRQTLGQGPEFLTYFQNEAQLEKSRLLSDRFSAERPKGSFSTLEIQRTEQGDSAMYLCASIDQGAGELFFGEGSRLTVL.

As for this clonotype: Given a much more abundant clone one base away, this may be a read error. J is TRBJ1-1 and V is TRBV28; the match to TRBD1 covers 10 bases. V dropped 5 bases and J dropped 4; count of bases not matched to a gene: 4. This CDR3 spans 14 amino acids. Germline assignment: CDR1 MDHEN and CDR2 SYDVKM. The CDR3 nucleotides read TGTGCCAGCAGTAGGACAGGGGGGAGCACTGAAGCTTTCTTT. Amino acid sequence: CASSRTGGSTEAFF.